This T cell receptor beta chain was sequenced during a study of tumor-infiltrating lymphocytes in primary liver carcinoma. The V end was cut by 1 base, the J end by 9 bases, with 12 bases between. Germline CDR1 is SGHDN and CDR2 is FVKESK. The CDR3 loop spans 13 amino acids. From approximately 0.5 ug of total RNA, TCR beta-specific cDNA was reverse-transcribed using a constant-region primer. Three nested multiplex PCR rounds, a slightly modified ARM-PCR method, built the TCR beta libraries. Primers for the first two PCR rounds were TRBV1-TRBV30 forward primers and a C-beta reverse primer (around 10 cycles per round). Each CDR3 protein gets one entry after TCRdb re-called the multiplex PCR reads with MiXCR. In the table there are 300,000 to 350,000 distinct CDR3 sequences, approximately 64% of which are singletons. It was unsorted whole blood that yielded blood RNA, and germline DNA was also extracted.

The source of this sequence is a man between 35 and 55 years old with primary liver carcinoma and hepatitis B virus infection. This chain connects TRBV14 to TRBJ2-5, with a possible D match to TRBD2 (6 bases). Sequencing was carried out using peripheral blood. CDR3 region: CASSQARSGAQYF. The CDR3 DNA follows: TGTGCCAGCAGCCAAGCGAGGTCGGGGGCCCAGTACTTC.